These 14 T cell receptor beta chains originate from one sample sequenced in a study of blood T cell repertoires in COVID-19. Method: immunoSEQ multiplex PCR; TCRdb's copy keeps in-frame clones and lacks some. Of 85,000 to 110,000 clones listed, around 90% are singletons. Sequenced: peripheral blood. Every receptor here comes from a woman between 55 and 75 years old with acute or convalescent COVID-19.

Points on this clone: Additional DNA sequences in this sample encode the identical CDR3. The chain joins TRBV12-3 or TRBV12-4 to TRBJ1-5; D may be TRBD1 (5 bases). The CDR3 spans 13 residues. V was pared by 3 bases and J by 4 bases, with 7 bases between. This CDR3 reads CASSFGGNQPQHF. The CDR3 DNA sequence: TGTGCCAGCAGTTTCGGGGGAAATCAGCCCCAGCATTTT.

This clone was found once. The gene calls are TRBV6-5 and TRBJ1-1, with D perhaps matching TRBD1 (5 bases). CDR1 and CDR2 (germline): MNHEY, SVGAGI. Trimming took 6 bases from V and 8 from J, leaving 19 bases between them. This CDR3 is 14 amino acids long. DNA for the CDR3: TGTGCCAGCAGGACCTCAGGGTATAAGGGAGAAGCTTTCTTT. Protein: CASRTSGYKGEAFF.

The rearrangement uses TRBV28 and TRBJ2-3; 11 nucleotides align to TRBD2. Germline assignment: CDR1 MDHEN and CDR2 SYDVKM. CDR3 length: 17 amino acids. The J segment lost 5 bases and the V segment lost 4 bases, leaving 11 bases of the junction unmatched. The CDR3 reads CASSSSGVAGGIDTQYF. The CDR3 coding sequence is TGTGCCAGCAGTTCCTCCGGGGTAGCGGGAGGGATAGATACGCAGTATTTT.

V is TRBV7-9 and J is TRBJ2-1; D is ambiguous. The CDR3 sequence is 16 residues long. Germline V gene lookup returns CDR1 SEHNR and CDR2 FQNEAQ (reference sequence). Trimming removed 1 base from V and 2 bases from J, with 12 bases in between. In nucleotides, the CDR3 is TGTGCCAGCAGCTTAGTGGCAGGATTGCCCTACAATGAGCAGTTCTTC. Protein sequence: CASSLVAGLPYNEQFF. Supplemented by reference TRBV7-9 and TRBJ2-1, the full variable domain reads DTGVSQNPRHKITKRGQNVTFRCDPISEHNRLYWYRQTLGQGPEFLTYFQNEAQLEKSRLLSDRFSAERPKGSFSTLEIQRTEQGDSAMYLCASSLVAGLPYNEQFFGPGTRLTVL.

The J gene is TRBJ1-2, the V gene TRBV6-5; the D is unclear. V was clipped by 0 bases and J by 1 base, with 12 bases between them. CDR1 and CDR2 from the germline V gene are MNHEY and SVGAGI. This CDR3 contains 16 residues. CDR3 bases: TGTGCCAGCAGTTACTCGCCTGGGCCGCTTAACTATGGCTACACCTTC. It codes for CASSYSPGPLNYGYTF.

This clone was counted only a few times. The chain joins TRBV9 to TRBJ2-1; tentative D call: TRBD2 (6 bases). V was shortened by 4 bases and J by 0 bases, with 20 bases between the two germline ends. CDR3 length: 18 residues. Germline V gene sequence: CDR1 SGDLS, CDR2 YYNGEE. CDR3 region: CASSLGGAGGSSYNEQFF. DNA of the CDR3: TGTGCCAGCAGCCTGGGTGGGGCTGGGGGGAGCTCCTACAATGAGCAGTTCTTC.

The CDR3 is CSAMSGNEQFF. CDR3 nucleotide sequence: TGCAGTGCTATGAGCGGAAATGAGCAGTTCTTC. The chain links TRBV20-1 to TRBJ2-1; the D gene is possibly TRBD2 (5 bases). The germline gives CDR1 DFQATT, CDR2 SNEGSKA (reference sequence). There are 11 residues in the CDR3. Trimming removed 4 bases from V and 7 bases from J, with 8 bases in between.

The genes are TRBV28 and TRBJ1-4; 7 bases align to TRBD1. The CDR3 covers 14 residues. The trim removed 7 bases at V and 7 bases at J, leaving 9 bases unmatched. Germline V gene lookup returns CDR1 MDHEN and CDR2 SYDVKM. The CDR3 region is CASKIGGRGEKLFF. The CDR3 nucleotides read TGTGCCAGCAAGATAGGGGGCAGAGGTGAAAAACTGTTTTTT.

This chain links TRBV11-2 with TRBJ2-3; D not resolved. This CDR3 has 15 residues. Trimming stripped 4 bases from V and 1 base from J, with 12 bases between. Germline assignment: CDR1 SGHAT and CDR2 FQNNGV. CDR3 nucleotides: TGTGCCAGCAGCTCCCTGTCTATCGGCACAGATACGCAGTATTTT. It codes for CASSSLSIGTDTQYF.

The chain carries TRBV27 and TRBJ2-3, with D possibly being TRBD2 (5 bases). The germline V gene has CDR1 MNHEY and CDR2 SMNVEV (reference sequence). The ends were cut back, 6 bases at V and 6 bases at J, with 13 bases in the middle. The CDR3 has 13 residues. This CDR3 is CASSPPPGDTQYF. The CDR3 coding sequence is TGTGCCAGCAGCCCCCCCCCGGGGGATACGCAGTATTTT.

The genes are TRBV28 and TRBJ2-3; a weak D match, TRBD2 (6 bases). The CDR3 runs to 17 residues. Between the trimmed V and J ends, which lost 2 bases and 1 base, there was a span of 16 bases. CDR1 is MDHEN and CDR2 is SYDVKM in the germline V gene. CDR3 in DNA: TGTGCCAGCAGTTTACCCTTACAACCTAGCGGCACAGATACGCAGTATTTT. Protein sequence: CASSLPLQPSGTDTQYF.

The chain is built from TRBV27 and TRBJ2-2, with 8 bases that match TRBD1. Looked up from germline, CDR1 is MNHEY and CDR2 is SMNVEV (reference sequence). The V segment lost 6 bases and the J segment 4 bases; nucleotides outside the gene matches: 4. This CDR3 comprises 14 residues. CDR3 loop: CASSQTGVTGELFF. CDR3 DNA sequence: TGTGCCAGCAGCCAGACAGGGGTCACCGGGGAGCTGTTTTTT.

The gene calls are TRBV7-9 and TRBJ1-2; perhaps TRBD1 as D (5 bases). Germline-derived CDR1 and CDR2 are SEHNR and FQNEAQ (reference sequence). This CDR3 has 13 amino acids. Trimming took 0 bases from V and 8 from J, leaving 10 bases between them. CDR3 sequence reads: CASSLAGAPGYTF. The CDR3, as DNA: TGTGCCAGCAGCTTAGCAGGGGCCCCCGGCTACACCTTC.

The chain links TRBV6-5 to TRBJ2-7, with a weak D call TRBD2 (6 bases). Trimming left V 5 bases short and J 3 bases short, with 8 bases between. Germline values: CDR1 MNHEY, CDR2 SVGAGI. The length of the CDR3 is 12 residues. DNA of the CDR3: TGTGCCAGCAGTAGGGACTTCTACGAGCAGTACGTC. Amino acids: CASSRDFYEQYV.